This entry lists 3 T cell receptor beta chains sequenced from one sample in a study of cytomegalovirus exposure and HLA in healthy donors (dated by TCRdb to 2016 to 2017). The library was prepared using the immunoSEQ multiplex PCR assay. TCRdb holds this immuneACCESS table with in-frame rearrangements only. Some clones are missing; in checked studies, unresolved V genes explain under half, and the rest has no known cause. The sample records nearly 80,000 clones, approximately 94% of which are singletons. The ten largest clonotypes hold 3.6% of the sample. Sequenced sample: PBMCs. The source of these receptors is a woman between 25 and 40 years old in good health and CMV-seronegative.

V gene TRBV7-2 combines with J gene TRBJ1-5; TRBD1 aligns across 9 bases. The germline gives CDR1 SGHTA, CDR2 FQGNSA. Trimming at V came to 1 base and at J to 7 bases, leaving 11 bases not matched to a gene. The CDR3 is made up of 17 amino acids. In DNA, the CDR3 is TGTGCCAGCAGCTTAGGATGGGGACAGGGACTCGGACAGCCCCAGCATTTT. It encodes CASSLGWGQGLGQPQHF.

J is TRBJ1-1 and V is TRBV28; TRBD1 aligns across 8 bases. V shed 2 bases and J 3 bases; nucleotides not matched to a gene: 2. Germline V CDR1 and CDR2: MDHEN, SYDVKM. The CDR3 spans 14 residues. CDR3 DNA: TGTGCCAGCAGTTTAGACAGGGGATACACTGAAGCTTTCTTT. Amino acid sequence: CASSLDRGYTEAFF.

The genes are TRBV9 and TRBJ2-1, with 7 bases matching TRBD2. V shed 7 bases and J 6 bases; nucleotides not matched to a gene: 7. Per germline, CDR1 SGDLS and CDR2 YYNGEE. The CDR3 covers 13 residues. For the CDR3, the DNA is TGTGCCAGCGAAGGGCGGGAGTCCAATGAGCAGTTCTTC. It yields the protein CASEGRESNEQFF.